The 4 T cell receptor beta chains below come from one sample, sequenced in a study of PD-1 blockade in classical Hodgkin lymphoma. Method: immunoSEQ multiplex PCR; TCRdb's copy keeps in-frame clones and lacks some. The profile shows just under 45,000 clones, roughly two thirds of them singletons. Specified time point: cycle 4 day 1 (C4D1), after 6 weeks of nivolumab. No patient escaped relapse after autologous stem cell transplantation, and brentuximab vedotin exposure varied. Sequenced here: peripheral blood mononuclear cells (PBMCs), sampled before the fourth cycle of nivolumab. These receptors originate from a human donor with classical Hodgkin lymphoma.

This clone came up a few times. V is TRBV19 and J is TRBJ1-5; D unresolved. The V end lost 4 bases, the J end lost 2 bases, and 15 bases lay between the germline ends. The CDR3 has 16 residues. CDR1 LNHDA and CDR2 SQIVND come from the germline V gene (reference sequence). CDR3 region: CASSTVFPLGNQPQHF. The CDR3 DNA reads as TGTGCCAGTAGTACAGTTTTCCCCCTGGGCAATCAGCCCCAGCATTTT. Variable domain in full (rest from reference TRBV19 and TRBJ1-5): DGGITQSPKYLFRKEGQNVTLSCEQNLNHDAMYWYRQDPGQGLRLIYYSQIVNDFQKGDIAEGYSVSREKKESFPLTVTSAQKNPTAFYLCASSTVFPLGNQPQHFGDGTRLSIL.

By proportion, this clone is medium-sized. CDR3 nucleotides: TGTGCCAGTAGTATCCGACAGAATAGCAATCAGCCCCAGCATTTT. It codes for CASSIRQNSNQPQHF. The chain combines TRBV19 with TRBJ1-5; the D gene is possibly TRBD1 (5 bases). CDR1 and CDR2 from the germline V gene are LNHDA and SQIVND (reference sequence). CDR3 length: 15 amino acids. V lost 3 bases to trimming and J lost 0 bases, with 9 bases between them.

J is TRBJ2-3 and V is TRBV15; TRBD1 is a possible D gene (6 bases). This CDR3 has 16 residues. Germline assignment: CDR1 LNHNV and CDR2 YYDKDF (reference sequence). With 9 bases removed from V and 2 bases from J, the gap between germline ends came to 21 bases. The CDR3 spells CATRILRGPYTDTQYF. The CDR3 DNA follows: TGTGCCACTAGAATCCTCAGGGGCCCGTACACAGATACGCAGTATTTT.

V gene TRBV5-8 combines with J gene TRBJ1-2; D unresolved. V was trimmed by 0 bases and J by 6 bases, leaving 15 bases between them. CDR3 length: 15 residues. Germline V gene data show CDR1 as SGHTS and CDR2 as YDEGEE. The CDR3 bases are TGTGCCAGCAGCTTGGATGCGCGTCAACACAATGGCTACACCTTC. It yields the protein CASSLDARQHNGYTF.